By frequency, the clone carrying this TCR beta chain is medium-sized. The antigen is undetermined. Multiplex touch-down PCR amplified TRB using TRB-A and TRB-B pools in one tube. TCRdb re-called the multiplex PCR reads and shows each CDR3 protein once, DNA omitted. The table counts several thousand distinct CDR3 sequences; around 19% lies in the top ten. This sample is drawn from a study of T cell clusters in autoimmune cytopenias. TRB was amplified from 250 ng of peripheral blood genomic DNA per sample. Points from the study as a whole: The T cell clusters were defined only in silico, without experimental functional validation. Active autoimmune hepatitis patients had around 3-fold fewer exclusive TRB clusters than healthy donors. TRB repertoire shifts in secondary cytopenia and chronic lymphocytic leukemia mostly reflected lymphoma, not autoimmunity. Physiological T cell clusters of healthy donors were apparently absent in primary autoimmune cytopenia patients.

The CDR3 has 14 amino acids. Per germline, CDR1 LNHNV and CDR2 YYDKDF (reference sequence). The receptor was isolated from a human donor with an autoimmune cytopenia or autoimmune hepatitis (not recorded which). The chain uses TRBV15 and TRBJ1-2; TCRdb calls TRBD1, which cannot be checked without DNA. The material sequenced was peripheral blood. CDR3 sequence reads: CATSSGSGNYGYTF.